This entry lists 13 T cell receptor beta chains sequenced from one sample in a study of neurological immune-mediated disorders. MiXCR was run by TCRdb on the 5' RACE reads, yielding one entry per CDR3 protein. The sample lists about 62,000 distinct CDR3 sequences, around 3.8% occurring once. Sequencing used PBMCs. The receptors derive from a woman between 45 and 60 years old with multiple sclerosis.

In its sample, this clonotype was seen many times. An end of the junction differs from the germline gene, which may be a read error. This chain connects TRBV11-3 to TRBJ2-4; 10 bases are shared with TRBD2. In germline, CDR1 is SGHNT, CDR2 YENEEA. The CDR3 covers 13 residues. The CDR3 DNA reads as TGTGCCAGCAGCCCGAGAGCGGGAGGGCCTGGGAACTTC. Protein product: CASSPRAGGPGNF.

This clonotype was found many times. V and J are TRBV29-1 and TRBJ2-3; D might be TRBD2 (7 bases). There are 15 residues in the CDR3. Germline CDR1 reads SQVTM; CDR2 reads ANQGSEA. Deletions cut 4 bases from V and 2 bases from J, with 16 bases between. In nucleotides, the CDR3 is TGCAGCGTTGTGGTATCGGGGGGCCCCACAGATACGCAGTATTTT. This codes for CSVVVSGGPTDTQYF.

This clonotype was detected many times. The chain carries TRBV5-1 and TRBJ1-2, with unresolved D. V was cut by 2 bases and J by 4 bases, with 9 bases left in between. The V gene's germline CDR1 is SGHRS and CDR2 YFSETQ. The CDR3 runs 13 residues. CDR3 sequence (DNA): TGCGCCAGCAGCTTTACGGAGTCCTATGGCTACACCTTC. The encoded protein is CASSFTESYGYTF.

This clonotype was observed at least ten times. V usage is TRBV12-3 or TRBV12-4 and J usage is TRBJ2-3, with TRBD2 identical over 7 bases. The CDR3 is made up of 16 amino acids. The trim removed 6 bases at V and 3 bases at J, leaving 12 bases unmatched. CDR3 residues: CASSRISGSGTDTQYF. DNA for the CDR3: TGTGCCAGCAGCCGCATTAGCGGGTCTGGGACAGATACGCAGTATTTT.

This clonotype was seen repeatedly, ten times or more. The chain recombines TRBV6-2 or TRBV6-3 with TRBJ2-2; D unclear. Per germline, CDR1 MNHEY and CDR2 SVGEGT. Deletions cut 2 bases from V and 3 bases from J, with 4 bases between. This CDR3 has 13 residues. CDR3: CASSYGDTGELFF. For the CDR3, the DNA is TGTGCCAGCAGTTACGGGGACACCGGGGAGCTGTTTTTT.

This clonotype was counted many times. The rearrangement links TRBV25-1 to TRBJ2-1; 8 bases are a match to TRBD1. This CDR3 contains 17 residues. The germline CDR1 and CDR2 sequences are MGHDK and SYGVNS. Trimming removed 3 bases from V and 4 bases from J; junction bases left unmatched: 11. CDR3 nucleotides: TGTGCCAGCAGTGAGGCTTCCGGGACAGGAGTGTACAATGAGCAGTTCTTC. The encoded protein is CASSEASGTGVYNEQFF.

This clonotype was counted many times. The chain joins TRBV12-3 or TRBV12-4 to TRBJ2-1; the D gene is possibly TRBD2 (5 bases). The CDR3 length is 16 residues. V shed 5 bases and J shed 0 bases, with 14 bases lying between them. The CDR3 loop is CASSPLAGSSYNEQFF. CDR3 nucleotide sequence: TGTGCCAGCAGTCCCTTGGCGGGTAGCTCCTACAATGAGCAGTTCTTC.

This clonotype was seen ten or more times. The chain joins TRBV20-1 to TRBJ1-6; tentative D call: TRBD1 (5 bases). In germline, CDR1 is DFQATT, CDR2 SNEGSKA (reference sequence). V was clipped by 0 bases and J by 7 bases, with 16 bases between them. This CDR3 is 16 amino acids long. For the CDR3, the DNA is TGCAGTGCTAGAGATATCGGTCAGGGATTAAATTCACCCCTCCACTTT. It encodes CSARDIGQGLNSPLHF.

This clonotype was seen a few times. The rearrangement links TRBV7-2 to TRBJ1-2, with D tentatively TRBD1 (5 bases). Germline V gives CDR1 SGHTA, CDR2 FQGNSA. The CDR3 is made up of 15 amino acids. V dropped 5 bases and J dropped 5 bases, with 18 bases sitting between them. CDR3 amino acids: CASSPGMPGTYGYTF. DNA for the CDR3: TGTGCCAGCAGCCCGGGTATGCCAGGGACTTATGGCTACACCTTC. Using reference TRBV7-2 and TRBJ1-2 for the parts outside the CDR3, the full variable domain is GAGVSQSPSNKVTEKGKDVELRCDPISGHTALYWYRQSLGQGLEFLIYFQGNSAPDKSGLPSDRFSAERTGGSVSTLTIQRTQQEDSAVYLCASSPGMPGTYGYTFGSGTRLTVV.

This clonotype was seen many times. The chain carries TRBV29-1 and TRBJ1-5, with D unresolved. This CDR3 is 13 amino acids long. V lost 5 bases, J lost 0 bases, and 8 bases lay in between. Germline V gene data show CDR1 as SQVTM and CDR2 as ANQGSEA. CDR3 coding DNA: TGCAGCGTTCGGGCAGCTAGCAATCAGCCCCAGCATTTT. Protein product: CSVRAASNQPQHF. Filled out from reference TRBV29-1 and TRBJ1-5, the complete variable domain reads SAVISQKPSRDICQRGTSLTIQCQVDSQVTMMFWYRQQPGQSLTLIATANQGSEATYESGFVIDKFPISRPNLTFSTLTVSNMSPEDSSIYLCSVRAASNQPQHFGDGTRLSIL.

This clonotype came up many times. The rearrangement links TRBV5-1 to TRBJ2-2, with TRBD2 identical over 9 bases. V dropped 4 bases and J dropped 1; count of bases not matched to a gene: 5. The CDR3 contains 16 residues. From germline, CDR1 is SGHRS and CDR2 YFSETQ. DNA of the CDR3: TGCGCCAGCAGCCTTAGCGGGAGCGGGAACACCGGGGAGCTGTTTTTT. Encoded protein: CASSLSGSGNTGELFF.

This clonotype was seen at least ten times. This chain uses TRBV20-1 with TRBJ2-3, with 11 bases aligning to TRBD2. This CDR3 contains 15 residues. Per the germline V gene, CDR1 is DFQATT and CDR2 is SNEGSKA (reference sequence). V shed 5 bases, J shed 8 bases, and the junction held 12 bases outside the gene matches. CDR3: CSAAKTSGMGGTQYF. The CDR3 coding sequence is TGCAGTGCTGCCAAGACTAGCGGGATGGGTGGTACGCAGTATTTT.

This clonotype was counted many times. The chain is built from TRBV5-1 and TRBJ1-1; TRBD1 might be the D (5 bases). The CDR3 is made up of 14 amino acids. With 4 bases removed from V and 1 base from J, the gap between germline ends came to 11 bases. Germline CDR1 reads SGHRS; CDR2 reads YFSETQ. CDR3 sequence: CASSLGTQNTEAFF. The CDR3 DNA follows: TGCGCCAGCAGCCTAGGGACGCAGAACACTGAAGCTTTCTTT.